The 14 T cell receptor beta chains in this list originate from one sample, sequenced in a study of T-cell reconstitution after alpha-beta-depleted transplantation in children (TCRdb year 2016). This specimen's treatment or condition label, interpreted: allogeneic hematopoietic cell transplantation with graft depleted of TCRalphabeta T cells and CD19 B cells. The library relied on PCR. The data were produced on an Illumina HiSeq 2500. TCR library preparation used molecular barcoding, with unique molecular identifiers applied to normalize quantification of the TCRbeta repertoire. Through fastp at Q25 and MiXCR, TCRdb rebuilt clones from the public reads, retaining in-frame beta chains. Every CDR3 protein is listed once, alongside the most common genes and DNA of its rows. This sample comprises more than 200,000 distinct CDR3 sequences, roughly 25% of them detected only once. The top ten clones comprise about 2.6% of the sample.

The sample here was PBMCs, taken before TCRalphabeta/CD19-depleted stem cell transplant. The origin of the receptors is a girl aged 2-15 years with Fanconi anemia, due to receive a stem cell transplant.

There are a few counts of this clonotype. The chain employs TRBV20-1 and TRBJ2-7; D is perhaps TRBD2 (7 bases). The V end lost 4 bases, the J end lost 1 base, and 26 bases lay between the germline ends. The CDR3 has 18 residues. CDR1 and CDR2 from the germline V gene are DFQATT and SNEGSKA (reference sequence). CDR3 protein: CSAKDRWGGGRFSYEQYF. CDR3 DNA sequence: TGCAGTGCTAAAGATAGGTGGGGCGGGGGCCGTTTTTCCTACGAGCAGTACTTC.

This clonotype has ten or more counts. This chain links TRBV6-5 with TRBJ2-2; D not resolved. The germline gives CDR1 MNHEY, CDR2 SVGAGI. This CDR3 is built from 13 residues. The V end was cut by 0 bases, the J end by 5 bases, with 4 bases between. The CDR3 coding sequence is TGTGCCAGCAGTTACTCAGGGACCGGGGAGCTGTTTTTT. Translating gives CASSYSGTGELFF.

This clonotype was recorded many times. This chain uses TRBV29-1 with TRBJ1-2; maybe TRBD1 (5 bases). Trimming stripped 5 bases from V and 0 bases from J, with 13 bases between. This CDR3 contains 14 residues. Germline loops: CDR1 SQVTM, CDR2 ANQGSEA. The chain's CDR3 is CSVTHRSSNYGYTF. DNA for the CDR3: TGCAGCGTTACCCACAGGTCCTCTAACTATGGCTACACCTTC.

This chain joins TRBV5-1 and TRBJ2-5; no reliable D call. The CDR3 totals 13 residues. V was cut by 0 bases and J by 3 bases, with 6 bases left in between. In germline, CDR1 is SGHRS, CDR2 YFSETQ. CDR3 loop: CASSLDGEETQYF. CDR3 nucleotides: TGCGCCAGCAGCTTGGACGGAGAAGAGACCCAGTACTTC.

This clonotype turned up a few times. The rearrangement links TRBV7-3 to TRBJ2-1; 11 bases agree with TRBD2. J gave up 5 bases and V 4 bases, and 7 bases lay outside the gene matches. The CDR3 has 16 amino acids. The germline CDR1 and CDR2 sequences are SGHTA and FQGTGA. This chain's CDR3 is CASSSLPGLADNEQFF. Written as DNA, the CDR3 is TGTGCCAGCAGCTCGCTACCGGGACTAGCGGACAATGAGCAGTTCTTC. Looking up the rest from reference TRBV7-3 and TRBJ2-1 gives the full variable domain: GAGVSQTPSNKVTEKGKYVELRCDPISGHTALYWYRQSLGQGPEFLIYFQGTGAADDSGLPNDRFFAVRPEGSVSTLKIQRTERGDSAVYLCASSSLPGLADNEQFFGPGTRLTVL.

The V and J genes are TRBV12-3 or TRBV12-4 and TRBJ2-7, with D unclear. V was cut by 6 bases and J by 0 bases, with 15 bases left in between. CDR3 length: 15 amino acids. The CDR3 DNA follows: TGTGCCAGCAGCCCTGCCTGGCTCAGCTCCTACGAGCAGTACTTC. Translation gives CASSPAWLSSYEQYF.

This clonotype has a count of ten or more. CDR3 coding DNA: TGTGCCAGCAGTTTAAGGGAAAACATTCAGTACTTC. As protein: CASSLRENIQYF. The V and J genes are TRBV27 and TRBJ2-4, with D unclear. V was cut by 2 bases and J by 5 bases, with 4 bases left in between. Per germline, CDR1 MNHEY and CDR2 SMNVEV (reference sequence). The CDR3 consists of 12 residues.

V is TRBV7-2 and J is TRBJ1-4; weak D call: TRBD1 (5 bases). The CDR3 has 13 residues. Between the trimmed V and J ends, which lost 1 base and 10 bases, there was a span of 10 bases. The germline CDR1 and CDR2 sequences are SGHTA and FQGNSA. CDR3 amino acids: CASSLGGGGKLFF. CDR3 sequence (DNA): TGTGCCAGCAGCTTAGGGGGCGGAGGAAAACTGTTTTTT. Looking up the rest from reference TRBV7-2 and TRBJ1-4 gives the full variable domain: GAGVSQSPSNKVTEKGKDVELRCDPISGHTALYWYRQSLGQGLEFLIYFQGNSAPDKSGLPSDRFSAERTGGSVSTLTIQRTQQEDSAVYLCASSLGGGGKLFFGSGTQLSVL.

There are many counts of this clonotype. The chain has TRBV9 and TRBJ2-3, with unresolved D. Per the germline V gene, CDR1 is SGDLS and CDR2 is YYNGEE. V was clipped by 3 bases and J by 5 bases, with 1 base between them. CDR3 length: 10 amino acids. The CDR3, as DNA: TGTGCCAGCAGCGGAGATACGCAGTATTTT. Translated, it gives CASSGDTQYF.

In this sample, this clonotype turned up many times. The J gene is TRBJ2-6, the V gene TRBV4-2; weak D call: TRBD2 (5 bases). V lost 2 bases and J lost 0, with 8 bases in between. The CDR3 covers 16 residues. Germline V gene lookup returns CDR1 LGHNA and CDR2 YNFKEQ. The CDR3 loop reads CASSQRGISGANVLTF. CDR3 coding DNA: TGTGCCAGCAGCCAACGAGGGATCTCTGGGGCCAACGTCCTGACTTTC.

The chain couples TRBV20-1 to TRBJ2-5; D is ambiguous. From germline, CDR1 is DFQATT and CDR2 SNEGSKA (reference sequence). CDR3 length equals 10 residues. V was cut by 6 bases and J by 4 bases, with 6 bases left in between. The CDR3 DNA is TGCAGTGCCACCCCAGAGACCCAGTACTTC. This sequence encodes CSATPETQYF.

This clonotype has a handful of counts. The V and J genes are TRBV20-1 and TRBJ2-1; 12 bases map to TRBD2. With 4 bases clipped from V and 2 bases from J, the junction kept 3 bases outside the gene matches. The CDR3 is made up of 15 amino acids. Germline loops: CDR1 DFQATT, CDR2 SNEGSKA (reference sequence). In nucleotides, the CDR3 is TGCAGTGCTATAAGACTAGCGGGAGCCTACAATGAGCAGTTCTTC. Translating it yields CSAIRLAGAYNEQFF.

The chain carries TRBV18 and TRBJ1-3; 7 bases align to TRBD1. CDR1 and CDR2 (germline): KGHSH, LQKENI. V gave up 4 bases and J gave up 4 bases; unmatched junction bases: 4. The CDR3 is 14 residues long. CDR3 protein: CASSLGTAGNTIYF. The CDR3, as DNA: TGTGCCAGCTCACTCGGGACAGCCGGAAACACCATATATTTT.

This clonotype was counted a few times. The rearrangement uses TRBV29-1 and TRBJ2-3, with a possible D match to TRBD1 (5 bases). The V end lost 7 bases, the J end lost 2 bases, and 16 bases lay between the germline ends. Germline values: CDR1 SQVTM, CDR2 ANQGSEA. The CDR3 loop spans 14 amino acids. As DNA, the CDR3 is TGCAGCGCCGACGGACATACACCCACAGATACGCAGTATTTT. Translation: CSADGHTPTDTQYF.